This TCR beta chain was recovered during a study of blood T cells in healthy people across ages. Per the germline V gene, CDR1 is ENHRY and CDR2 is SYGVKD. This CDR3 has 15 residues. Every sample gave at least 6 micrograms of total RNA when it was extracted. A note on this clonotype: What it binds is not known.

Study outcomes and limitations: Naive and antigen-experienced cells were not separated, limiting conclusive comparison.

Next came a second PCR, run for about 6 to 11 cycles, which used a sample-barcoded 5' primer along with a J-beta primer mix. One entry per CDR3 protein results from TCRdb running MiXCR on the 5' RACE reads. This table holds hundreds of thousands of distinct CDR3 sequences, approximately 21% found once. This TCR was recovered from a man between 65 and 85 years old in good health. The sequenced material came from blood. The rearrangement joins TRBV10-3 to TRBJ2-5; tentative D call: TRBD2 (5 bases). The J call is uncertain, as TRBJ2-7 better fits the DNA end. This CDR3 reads CAISESTRGNYEQYF. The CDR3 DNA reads TGTGCCATCAGTGAGTCGACTCGGGGAAACTACGAGCAGTACTTC.